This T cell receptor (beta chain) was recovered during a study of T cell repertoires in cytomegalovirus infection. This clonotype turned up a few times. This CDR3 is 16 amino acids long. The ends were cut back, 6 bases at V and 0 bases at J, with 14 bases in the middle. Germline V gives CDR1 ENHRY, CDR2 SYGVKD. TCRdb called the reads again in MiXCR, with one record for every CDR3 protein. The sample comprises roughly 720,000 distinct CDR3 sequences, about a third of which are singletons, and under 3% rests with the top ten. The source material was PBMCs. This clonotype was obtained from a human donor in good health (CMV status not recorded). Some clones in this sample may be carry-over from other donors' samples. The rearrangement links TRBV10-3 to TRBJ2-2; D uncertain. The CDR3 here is CAIRTRRATNTGELFF. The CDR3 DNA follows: TGTGCCATCAGGACCCGAAGGGCAACGAACACCGGGGAGCTGTTTTTT.